These T cell receptor beta chains were read from a single sample in a study of T-cell reconstitution after alpha-beta-depleted transplantation in children. Each CDR3 protein gets one entry after TCRdb re-called the PCR reads with MiXCR. The sample has about 260,000 distinct CDR3 sequences, roughly 8% seen once; the top ten hold 6% to 7%. The sample was PBMCs, mostly from graft donor cells, taken 180 days after TCRalphabeta/CD19-depleted stem cell transplant. Receptor source: a male patient younger than 18 who had a stem cell transplant for acute lymphoblastic leukemia, so the T cells may come from the graft donor. The CDR3 runs from the conserved cysteine through the conserved F or W. A D gene is named only where the DNA matches it firmly. Clone size is shown for a subset of rows, as once, few, many or a class of expanded clone.

CDR3 protein: CSASREVSDTQYF; CDR3 DNA: TGCAGTGCTAGCCGGGAGGTATCAGATACGCAGTATTTT; D gene: TRBD2; clone size: many; J gene: TRBJ2-3; V gene: TRBV20-1
CDR3 protein: CSARPGRLVSGANVLTF; CDR3 DNA: TGCAGTGCTAGACCGGGCAGGCTAGTCTCTGGGGCCAACGTCCTGACTTTC; D gene: NA; clone size: many; J gene: TRBJ2-6; V gene: TRBV20-1
CDR3 protein: CASKLSGSTHEQYF; CDR3 DNA: TGTGCCAGCAAGTTAAGCGGGAGCACCCACGAGCAGTACTTC; D gene: TRBD2; clone size: few; J gene: TRBJ2-7; V gene: TRBV6-1
CDR3 protein: CASRGAGTSLNEQFF; CDR3 DNA: TGCGCCAGCAGAGGGGCCGGGACTAGCCTCAATGAGCAGTTCTTC; D gene: TRBD2; clone size: many; J gene: TRBJ2-1; V gene: TRBV5-1
CDR3 protein: CASSYAIISTGGGYEQYF; CDR3 DNA: TGTGCCAGCAGTTACGCGATTATCTCGACAGGGGGCGGGTACGAGCAGTACTTC; D gene: TRBD1; clone size: many; J gene: TRBJ2-7; V gene: TRBV6-5
CDR3 protein: CASSGPQGGNSPLHF; CDR3 DNA: TGTGCCAGCAGCGGGCCACAGGGGGGTAATTCACCCCTCCACTTT; D gene: TRBD1; clone size: NA; J gene: TRBJ1-6; V gene: TRBV9
CDR3 protein: CASSMPRDRGNPRNIQYF; CDR3 DNA: TGTGCCAGTAGTATGCCCCGGGACAGGGGTAACCCTAGAAACATTCAGTACTTC; D gene: TRBD1; clone size: few; J gene: TRBJ2-4; V gene: TRBV19
CDR3 protein: CASPGQGLRYRTYEQYF; CDR3 DNA: TGTGCCAGCCCGGGACAGGGGTTAAGGTATCGTACCTACGAGCAGTACTTC; D gene: TRBD1; clone size: many; J gene: TRBJ2-7; V gene: TRBV5-8
CDR3 protein: CSARDLRFYEAFF; CDR3 DNA: TGCAGTGCTAGAGATCTCCGGTTTTACGAAGCTTTCTTT; D gene: NA; clone size: few; J gene: TRBJ1-1; V gene: TRBV20-1
CDR3 protein: CASSLEGSPSPTDTQYF; CDR3 DNA: TGTGCCAGCAGTTTAGAAGGGTCTCCTTCCCCCACAGATACGCAGTATTTT; D gene: NA; clone size: many; J gene: TRBJ2-3; V gene: TRBV9
CDR3 protein: CASRRQLAGELFF; CDR3 DNA: TGTGCCAGCAGACGACAGTTAGCCGGGGAGCTGTTTTTT; D gene: NA; clone size: many; J gene: TRBJ2-2; V gene: TRBV3-1
CDR3 protein: CASKTPEDYGYTF; CDR3 DNA: TGTGCCAGTAAGACTCCTGAGGACTATGGCTACACCTTC; D gene: NA; clone size: NA; J gene: TRBJ1-2; V gene: TRBV19
CDR3 protein: CASSQRLDGASTQYF; CDR3 DNA: TGTGCCAGCAGTCAAAGACTAGATGGGGCTTCTACGCAGTATTTT; D gene: NA; clone size: few; J gene: TRBJ2-3; V gene: TRBV28
CDR3 protein: CSARAPGQGLHTIYF; CDR3 DNA: TGCAGTGCTAGAGCCCCGGGCCAGGGACTGCACACCATATATTTT; D gene: NA; clone size: many; J gene: TRBJ1-3; V gene: TRBV20-1
CDR3 protein: CASSIYAGPDTQYF; CDR3 DNA: TGTGCCAGCAGCATCTATGCGGGGCCAGATACGCAGTATTTT; D gene: NA; clone size: many; J gene: TRBJ2-3; V gene: TRBV12-3/TRBV12-4
CDR3 protein: CASSLRSTGSYYGYTF; CDR3 DNA: TGTGCCAGCAGTTTACGCTCGACAGGAAGCTACTATGGCTACACCTTC; D gene: NA; clone size: many; J gene: TRBJ1-2; V gene: TRBV12-3/TRBV12-4
CDR3 protein: CASSSNRGSPLHF; CDR3 DNA: TGTGCCAGCAGCTCGAACCGAGGTTCACCCCTCCACTTT; D gene: NA; clone size: many; J gene: TRBJ1-6; V gene: TRBV7-3
CDR3 protein: CATSPGTGAAGANVLTF; CDR3 DNA: TGTGCCACCAGTCCCGGGACAGGGGCAGCCGGGGCCAACGTCCTGACTTTC; D gene: TRBD1; clone size: many; J gene: TRBJ2-6; V gene: TRBV24-1
CDR3 protein: CAISGGQGLYEQYF; CDR3 DNA: TGTGCCATCAGTGGGGGACAGGGGCTCTACGAGCAGTACTTC; D gene: TRBD1; clone size: many; J gene: TRBJ2-7; V gene: TRBV10-3
CDR3 protein: CSALAGGGNEQFF; CDR3 DNA: TGCAGTGCTTTAGCGGGAGGGGGCAATGAGCAGTTCTTC; D gene: TRBD2; clone size: many; J gene: TRBJ2-1; V gene: TRBV20-1
CDR3 protein: CASSFRDRDQWRNIQYF; CDR3 DNA: TGTGCCAGCAGCTTCCGGGACAGGGATCAGTGGAGAAACATTCAGTACTTC; D gene: TRBD1; clone size: many; J gene: TRBJ2-4; V gene: TRBV7-2
CDR3 protein: CASSLVGGNIQYF; CDR3 DNA: TGTGCCAGCAGCTTGGTGGGGGGCAACATTCAGTACTTC; D gene: NA; clone size: many; J gene: TRBJ2-4; V gene: TRBV7-9
CDR3 protein: CSIAGETGELFF; CDR3 DNA: TGCAGCATAGCAGGGGAAACCGGGGAGCTGTTTTTT; D gene: NA; clone size: many; J gene: TRBJ2-2; V gene: TRBV29-1
CDR3 protein: CASSVWLADYNEQFF; CDR3 DNA: TGTGCCAGCAGTGTATGGCTAGCGGACTACAATGAGCAGTTCTTC; D gene: TRBD2; clone size: many; J gene: TRBJ2-1; V gene: TRBV2
CDR3 protein: CATSEPGQGRSYEQYF; CDR3 DNA: TGTGCCACCAGTGAACCGGGACAGGGGAGATCCTACGAGCAGTACTTC; D gene: TRBD1; clone size: many; J gene: TRBJ2-7; V gene: TRBV24-1
CDR3 protein: CASSLLGPSLTGELFF; CDR3 DNA: TGTGCCAGCAGTTTATTAGGACCGTCGTTGACCGGGGAGCTGTTTTTT; D gene: NA; clone size: NA; J gene: TRBJ2-2; V gene: TRBV27
CDR3 protein: CATRASGGYEQYF; CDR3 DNA: TGTGCCACCAGGGCTAGCGGGGGCTACGAGCAGTACTTC; D gene: TRBD2; clone size: many; J gene: TRBJ2-7; V gene: TRBV15
CDR3 protein: CSASSGHGYEQYF; CDR3 DNA: TGCAGTGCTAGCTCGGGACACGGCTACGAGCAGTACTTC; D gene: NA; clone size: many; J gene: TRBJ2-7; V gene: TRBV20-1
CDR3 protein: CAISESTLAGGGTGELFF; CDR3 DNA: TGTGCCATCAGTGAGTCGACCCTAGCGGGGGGCGGCACCGGGGAGCTGTTTTTT; D gene: TRBD2; clone size: many; J gene: TRBJ2-2; V gene: TRBV10-3
CDR3 protein: CASSPRGRGYTF; CDR3 DNA: TGTGCCAGCAGTCCCCGGGGGCGTGGCTACACCTTC; D gene: NA; clone size: many; J gene: TRBJ1-2; V gene: TRBV12-3/TRBV12-4
CDR3 protein: CSAEGQTTGELFF; CDR3 DNA: TGCAGTGCTGAGGGACAAACCACCGGGGAGCTGTTTTTT; D gene: NA; clone size: many; J gene: TRBJ2-2; V gene: TRBV20-1
CDR3 protein: CASSSGLANTQYF; CDR3 DNA: TGTGCCAGCAGCTCCGGACTTGCTAATACGCAGTATTTT; D gene: NA; clone size: many; J gene: TRBJ2-3; V gene: TRBV7-2
CDR3 protein: CSAMGQRTDTQYF; CDR3 DNA: TGCAGTGCTATGGGACAGCGCACAGATACGCAGTATTTT; D gene: TRBD1; clone size: many; J gene: TRBJ2-3; V gene: TRBV20-1
CDR3 protein: CSAGDRATGNTIYF; CDR3 DNA: TGCAGTGCTGGGGACAGGGCAACTGGAAACACCATATATTTT; D gene: TRBD1; clone size: many; J gene: TRBJ1-3; V gene: TRBV20-1
CDR3 protein: CASSLTAGRTPGGEKLFF; CDR3 DNA: TGTGCCAGCAGCTTAACTGCAGGACGCACACCTGGTGGTGAAAAACTGTTTTTT; D gene: NA; clone size: few; J gene: TRBJ1-4; V gene: TRBV11-1
CDR3 protein: CASSLWGGDEQYF; CDR3 DNA: TGCGCCAGCAGCTTGTGGGGGGGGGACGAGCAGTACTTC; D gene: TRBD2; clone size: many; J gene: TRBJ2-7; V gene: TRBV5-1
CDR3 protein: CASSLTGFEQYF; CDR3 DNA: TGTGCCAGCAGCTTAACAGGATTCGAGCAGTACTTC; D gene: NA; clone size: many; J gene: TRBJ2-7; V gene: TRBV7-2
CDR3 protein: CASSPQGGPGANVLTF; CDR3 DNA: TGTGCCAGCTCACCACAGGGGGGCCCTGGGGCCAACGTCCTGACTTTC; D gene: NA; clone size: many; J gene: TRBJ2-6; V gene: TRBV18
CDR3 protein: CSANTRFRAKNIQYF; CDR3 DNA: TGCAGTGCCAACACACGGTTTAGGGCCAAAAACATTCAGTACTTC; D gene: NA; clone size: few; J gene: TRBJ2-4; V gene: TRBV20-1
CDR3 protein: CSARDRGSYNEQFF; CDR3 DNA: TGCAGTGCTAGAGATCGAGGGTCTTACAATGAGCAGTTCTTC; D gene: NA; clone size: many; J gene: TRBJ2-1; V gene: TRBV20-1
CDR3 protein: CASSPTGRGKQFF; CDR3 DNA: TGTGCCAGCAGCCCCACGGGACGCGGGAAGCAGTTCTTC; D gene: NA; clone size: many; J gene: TRBJ2-1; V gene: TRBV7-6
CDR3 protein: CASTLAGEAYEQYF; CDR3 DNA: TGTGCCAGCACCCTAGCGGGGGAAGCCTACGAGCAGTACTTC; D gene: TRBD2; clone size: many; J gene: TRBJ2-7; V gene: TRBV6-6
CDR3 protein: CASSSGLAGGPGNTGELFF; CDR3 DNA: TGCGCCAGCAGCTCGGGACTAGCGGGAGGGCCGGGAAACACCGGGGAGCTGTTTTTT; D gene: TRBD2; clone size: many; J gene: TRBJ2-2; V gene: TRBV5-1
CDR3 protein: CASSLWAGSNQPQHF; CDR3 DNA: TGTGCCAGCAGTTTATGGGCAGGGAGCAATCAGCCCCAGCATTTT; D gene: NA; clone size: many; J gene: TRBJ1-5; V gene: TRBV28
CDR3 protein: CASFDTGELFF; CDR3 DNA: TGTGCCAGCTTTGACACCGGGGAGCTGTTTTTT; D gene: NA; clone size: many; J gene: TRBJ2-2; V gene: TRBV2
CDR3 protein: CASSTSGAHNEQFF; CDR3 DNA: TGTGCCAGCAGTACTAGCGGGGCTCACAATGAGCAGTTCTTC; D gene: TRBD2; clone size: many; J gene: TRBJ2-1; V gene: TRBV2